The rows below give T cell receptor beta chains drawn from one sample of a study of beta chain features in type 1 diabetes. The data were produced by immunoSEQ multiplex PCR, yet TCRdb's version contains in-frame clones alone and is incomplete. This sample has 900,000 or so clones, with about 17% found just once. Material for sequencing was naive CD4+ T cells from blood. All receptors come from a woman between 18 and 30 years old in good health. Each CDR3 is given with its conserved first and last residue. Fields, in order: D gene, J gene, clone size, V gene, CDR3 length, CDR3 protein, CDR3 DNA. D genes are given only for firm matches. Clone size, where shown, is once, few, many, or a class for clones that have expanded.

>NA|TRBJ2-7|NA|TRBV6-6|12
CASSPTGSEQYF
TGTGCCAGCAGTCCAACAGGGTCCGAGCAGTACTTC
>NA|TRBJ1-4|NA|TRBV21-1|14
CASFPRQVNEKLFF
TGTGCCAGCTTCCCTAGACAGGTGAATGAAAAACTGTTTTTT
>TRBD1|TRBJ2-1|few|TRBV5-1|17
CASSLGAGTGAYNEQFF
TGCGCCAGCAGCTTGGGGGCAGGGACAGGGGCGTACAATGAGCAGTTCTTC
>NA|TRBJ2-7|NA|TRBV18|14
CASSMDLTSYEQYF
TGTGCCAGCTCAATGGACCTAACCTCCTACGAGCAGTACTTC
>TRBD2|TRBJ2-2|NA|TRBV29-1|14
CSVELAGVSGELFF
TGCAGCGTGGAACTAGCGGGAGTCTCCGGGGAGCTGTTTTTT
>TRBD1|TRBJ2-1|NA|TRBV29-1|14
CSAMTGAKYNEQFF
TGCAGCGCAATGACAGGGGCGAAGTACAATGAGCAGTTCTTC
>NA|TRBJ1-3|NA|TRBV21-1|16
CAPSDGRKYSGNTIYF
TGTGCCCCCAGTGATGGCCGAAAGTACTCTGGAAACACCATATATTTT
>NA|TRBJ2-3|NA|TRBV9|14
CASSVSERTDTQYF
TGTGCCAGCAGCGTAAGCGAGAGGACAGATACGCAGTATTTT
>TRBD2|TRBJ2-5|few|TRBV7-9|18
CASSLGRLAGERQETQYF
TGTGCCAGCAGCTTAGGGAGACTAGCGGGAGAGAGGCAAGAGACCCAGTACTTC
>NA|TRBJ2-5|NA|TRBV6-6|13
CASSNRVGETQYF
TGTGCCAGCAGCAACAGGGTCGGAGAGACCCAGTACTTC
>NA|TRBJ2-7|NA|TRBV10-3|13
CAISVSGHDEQYF
TGTGCCATCAGTGTATCGGGGCACGACGAGCAGTACTTC
>NA|TRBJ2-5|NA|TRBV2|12
CASSEAHETQYF
TGTGCCAGCAGTGAAGCGCATGAGACCCAGTACTTC
>TRBD2|TRBJ2-1|NA|TRBV28|17
CASRQRQTSSSYNEQFF
TGTGCCAGCAGACAACGTCAGACTAGCAGCTCCTACAATGAGCAGTTCTTC
>NA|TRBJ1-4|NA|TRBV6-5|15
CASSETGLVSEKLFF
TGTGCCAGCAGCGAAACAGGGTTGGTTAGTGAAAAACTGTTTTTT
>NA|TRBJ2-3|NA|TRBV19|13
CASSPTSTDTQYF
TGTGCCAGTAGTCCGACTTCCACAGATACGCAGTATTTT
>NA|TRBJ2-5|few|TRBV6-1|13
CASHNSDRETQYF
TGTGCCAGCCACAATAGCGACCGGGAGACCCAGTACTTC
>NA|TRBJ2-3|NA|TRBV18|16
CASSLQERVFTDTQYF
TGTGCCAGCTCACTTCAGGAACGGGTCTTCACAGATACGCAGTATTTT
>TRBD1|TRBJ2-3|NA|TRBV9|14
CASSVRTGVDTQYF
TGTGCCAGCAGCGTCAGAACAGGGGTTGATACGCAGTATTTT
>NA|TRBJ1-1|NA|TRBV30|15
CAWSAKGLLNTEAFF
TGTGCCTGGAGTGCGAAGGGTCTCTTGAACACTGAAGCTTTCTTT
>TRBD2|TRBJ2-7|NA|TRBV5-1|15
CASGTSGSPNYEQYF
TGCGCCAGCGGGACTAGCGGGAGTCCGAACTACGAGCAGTACTTC
>NA|TRBJ2-1|NA|TRBV20-1|10
CSVRGVKQFF
TGCAGTGTAAGGGGCGTAAAGCAGTTCTTC
>TRBD2|TRBJ2-7|NA|TRBV18|17
CASSPQAGVGLAYEQYF
TGTGCCAGCTCACCACAAGCGGGAGTAGGACTAGCCTACGAGCAGTACTTC
>NA|TRBJ1-3|few|TRBV5-1|14
CASSGEYSGNTIYF
TGCGCCAGCAGCGGCGAGTACTCTGGAAACACCATATATTTT
>TRBD1|TRBJ1-2|NA|TRBV5-1|14
CASSPGQATYGYTF
TGCGCCAGCAGCCCGGGACAGGCAACCTATGGCTACACCTTC
>NA|TRBJ2-7|NA|TRBV18|15
CASSPRGQIQYEQYF
TGTGCCAGCTCACCAAGAGGGCAGATCCAATACGAGCAGTACTTC
>TRBD1|TRBJ1-2|NA|TRBV7-2|15
CASSSMDRGGYGYTF
TGTGCCAGCAGCTCCATGGACAGGGGCGGCTATGGCTACACCTTC
>NA|TRBJ1-4|few|TRBV6-1|13
CASHVRHNEKLFF
TGTGCCAGCCATGTGCGACATAATGAAAAACTGTTTTTT
>NA|TRBJ2-7|NA|TRBV7-2|13
CASSSATRDEQYF
TGTGCCAGCAGCTCGGCCACTAGGGACGAGCAGTACTTC
>NA|TRBJ1-1|once|TRBV6-1|13
CASSEWAPAEAFF
TGTGCCAGCAGTGAATGGGCGCCCGCTGAAGCTTTCTTT
>NA|TRBJ2-6|few|TRBV18|18
CASSPLQGPGSGANVLTF
TGTGCCAGCTCACCATTACAGGGCCCAGGGTCTGGGGCCAACGTCCTGACTTTC
>TRBD1|TRBJ1-2|NA|TRBV29-1|14
CSVVPGQGPHGYTF
TGCAGCGTTGTACCGGGACAGGGGCCCCATGGCTACACCTTC
>TRBD2|TRBJ2-1|NA|TRBV27|16
CASSLRGLGSYNEQFF
TGTGCCAGCAGTCTCCGCGGACTAGGGTCCTACAATGAGCAGTTCTTC
>NA|TRBJ2-5|few|TRBV5-1|13
CASSQGRGETQYF
TGCGCCAGCAGCCAGGGGAGAGGGGAGACCCAGTACTTC
>TRBD2|TRBJ2-5|NA|TRBV2|14
CASRPIAGGETQYF
TGTGCCAGCAGGCCAATAGCGGGAGGAGAGACCCAGTACTTC
>TRBD1|TRBJ2-7|NA|TRBV6-1|14
CASIQRQGAGEQYF
TGTGCCAGCATCCAGAGACAGGGGGCAGGGGAGCAGTACTTC
>NA|TRBJ1-3|NA|TRBV4-2|14
CASSQGDSGNTIYF
TGTGCCAGCAGCCAGGGAGACTCTGGAAACACCATATATTTT
>TRBD2|TRBJ2-7|NA|TRBV9|18
CASSVGPGTIAGSSEQYF
TGTGCCAGCAGCGTAGGTCCTGGGACCATAGCGGGAAGTAGCGAGCAGTACTTC
>TRBD2|TRBJ2-5|few|TRBV29-1|18
CSVSPGGWEGRDQETQYF
TGCAGCGTTAGCCCGGGAGGGTGGGAAGGTCGAGACCAAGAGACCCAGTACTTC
>TRBD2|TRBJ2-2|few|TRBV5-6|16
CASSGGLAGGSGELFF
TGTGCCAGCAGCGGGGGACTAGCGGGAGGGTCCGGGGAGCTGTTTTTT
>NA|TRBJ1-4|few|TRBV4-3|13
CASSPIMGEKLFF
TGCGCCAGCAGCCCTATTATGGGTGAAAAACTGTTTTTT
>TRBD2|TRBJ2-5|NA|TRBV7-2|15
CASSTSSGRGETQYF
TGTGCCAGCAGCACTTCTAGCGGGAGGGGGGAGACCCAGTACTTC
>NA|TRBJ2-1|NA|TRBV27|14
CASSLYGRDNEQFF
TGTGCCAGCAGTTTATACGGCCGGGACAATGAGCAGTTCTTC
>NA|TRBJ2-7|few|TRBV5-1|16
CASSPAFSAISYEQYF
TGCGCCAGCAGCCCGGCCTTTTCAGCGATTTCCTACGAGCAGTACTTC
>NA|TRBJ2-4|NA|TRBV5-8|13
CASSFRDSRAWYF
TGTGCCAGCAGCTTCCGGGACTCTAGGGCCTGGTACTTC
>NA|TRBJ2-7|few|TRBV7-3|15
CASSLKAGLSYEQYF
TGTGCCAGCAGCTTAAAGGCAGGCTTATCCTACGAGCAGTACTTC
>TRBD1|TRBJ2-1|few|TRBV19|15
CASTVVGQGYNEQFF
TGTGCCAGTACCGTTGTGGGACAGGGTTACAATGAGCAGTTCTTC
>NA|TRBJ2-5|NA|TRBV11-2|11
CASRIAETQYF
TGTGCCAGCAGGATTGCAGAGACCCAGTACTTC
>NA|TRBJ2-3|NA|TRBV5-1|11
CASTDTDTQYF
TGCGCCAGCACGGACACAGATACGCAGTATTTT
>TRBD2|TRBJ2-5|NA|TRBV7-2|15
CASSLVAGFGETQYF
TGTGCCAGCAGCTTGGTAGCGGGTTTTGGAGAGACCCAGTACTTC
>TRBD2|TRBJ2-1|NA|TRBV9|15
CASSASGRGYNEQFF
TGTGCCAGCAGCGCTAGCGGGAGGGGATACAATGAGCAGTTCTTC
>TRBD2|TRBJ2-3|NA|TRBV7-3|16
CASAPWTSGRALSLIF
TGTGCCAGCGCTCCGTGGACTAGCGGGAGGGCCCTAAGTCTAATATTT
>NA|TRBJ1-3|NA|TRBV7-3|14
CASRAASSGNTIYF
TGTGCCAGCAGGGCCGCTTCCTCTGGAAACACCATATATTTT
>NA|TRBJ2-2|few|TRBV18|17
CASSPRGLKYNTGELFF
TGTGCCAGCTCACCCAGGGGCCTAAAGTACAACACCGGGGAGCTGTTTTTT
>NA|TRBJ1-2|few|TRBV6-5|15
CASSYGTLANYGYTF
TGTGCCAGCAGTTACGGGACATTAGCTAACTATGGCTACACCTTC
>NA|TRBJ2-7|NA|TRBV27|14
CASSLRAAAYEQYF
TGTGCCAGCAGTTTACGAGCGGCCGCCTACGAGCAGTACTTC
>TRBD1|TRBJ2-3|few|TRBV7-2|15
CASSLLGQGADTQYF
TGTGCCAGCAGCTTGTTGGGACAGGGGGCAGATACGCAGTATTTT
>TRBD1|TRBJ2-7|NA|TRBV29-1|13
CSVAGGDGYEQYF
TGCAGCGTTGCAGGGGGCGATGGTTACGAGCAGTACTTC
>NA|TRBJ2-5|few|TRBV18|13
CASSPPNQETQYF
TGTGCCAGCTCACCACCCAACCAAGAGACCCAGTACTTC
>NA|TRBJ2-5|few|TRBV7-2|13
CASSLMGRETQYF
TGTGCCAGCAGCTTAATGGGTCGGGAGACCCAGTACTTC
>TRBD2|TRBJ2-1|few|TRBV6-1|14
CASLWTSGSNEQFF
TGTGCCAGCTTATGGACTAGCGGGAGCAATGAGCAGTTCTTC